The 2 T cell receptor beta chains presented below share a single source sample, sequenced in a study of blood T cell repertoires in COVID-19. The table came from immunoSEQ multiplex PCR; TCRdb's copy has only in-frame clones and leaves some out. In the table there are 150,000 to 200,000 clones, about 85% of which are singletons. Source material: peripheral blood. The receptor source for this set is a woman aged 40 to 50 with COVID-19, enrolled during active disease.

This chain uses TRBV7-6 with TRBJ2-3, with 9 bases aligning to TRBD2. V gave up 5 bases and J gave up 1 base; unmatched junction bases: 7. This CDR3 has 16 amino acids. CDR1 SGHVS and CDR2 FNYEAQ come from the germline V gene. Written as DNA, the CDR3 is TGTGCCAGCAGCCGACTCTTAGCGGGGGGCACAGATACGCAGTATTTT. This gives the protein CASSRLLAGGTDTQYF.

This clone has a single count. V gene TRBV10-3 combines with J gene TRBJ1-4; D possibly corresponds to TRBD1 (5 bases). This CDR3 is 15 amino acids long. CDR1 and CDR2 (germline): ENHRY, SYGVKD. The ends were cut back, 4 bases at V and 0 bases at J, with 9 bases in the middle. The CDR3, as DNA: TGTGCCATCAGTGGGGGCAGTGCAACTAATGAAAAACTGTTTTTT. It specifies CAISGGSATNEKLFF.